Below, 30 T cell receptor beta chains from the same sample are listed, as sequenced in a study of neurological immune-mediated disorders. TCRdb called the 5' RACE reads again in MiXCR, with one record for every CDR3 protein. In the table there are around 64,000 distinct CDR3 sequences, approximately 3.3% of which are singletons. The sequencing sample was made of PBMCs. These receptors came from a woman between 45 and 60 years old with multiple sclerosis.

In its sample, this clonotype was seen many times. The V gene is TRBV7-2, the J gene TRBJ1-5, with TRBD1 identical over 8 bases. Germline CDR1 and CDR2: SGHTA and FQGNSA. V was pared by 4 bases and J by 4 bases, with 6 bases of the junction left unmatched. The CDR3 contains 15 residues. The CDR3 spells CASSSDRAGNQPQHF. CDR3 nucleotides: TGTGCCAGCAGCTCGGACAGGGCTGGGAATCAGCCCCAGCATTTT.

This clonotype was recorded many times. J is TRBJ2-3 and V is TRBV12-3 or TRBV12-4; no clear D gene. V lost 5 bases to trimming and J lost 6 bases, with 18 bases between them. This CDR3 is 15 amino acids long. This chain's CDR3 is CASSEVAGSSDTQYF. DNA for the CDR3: TGTGCCAGCAGTGAAGTGGCAGGCTCCTCGGATACGCAGTATTTT.

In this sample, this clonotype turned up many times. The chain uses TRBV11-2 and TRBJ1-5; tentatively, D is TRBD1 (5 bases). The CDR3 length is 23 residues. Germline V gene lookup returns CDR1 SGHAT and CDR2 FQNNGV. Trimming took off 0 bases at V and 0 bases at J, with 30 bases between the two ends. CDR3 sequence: CASSLDFPGPGGSPIYSNQPQHF. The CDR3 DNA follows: TGTGCCAGCAGCTTAGACTTTCCAGGGCCCGGTGGATCCCCGATATATAGCAATCAGCCCCAGCATTTT.

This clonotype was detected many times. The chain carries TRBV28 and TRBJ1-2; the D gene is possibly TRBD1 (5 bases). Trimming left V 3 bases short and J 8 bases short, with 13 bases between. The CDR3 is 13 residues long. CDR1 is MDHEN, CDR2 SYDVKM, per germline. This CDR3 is CASSFRGTMGYTF. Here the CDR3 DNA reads TGTGCCAGCAGTTTTAGAGGGACTATGGGCTACACCTTC.

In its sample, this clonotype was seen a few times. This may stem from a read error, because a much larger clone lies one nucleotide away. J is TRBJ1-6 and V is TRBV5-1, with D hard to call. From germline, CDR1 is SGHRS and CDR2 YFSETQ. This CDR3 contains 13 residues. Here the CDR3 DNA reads TGCGCCAGCAGCTTGACAGTTAATTCACCCCTCAACTTT. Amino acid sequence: CASSLTVNSPLNF.

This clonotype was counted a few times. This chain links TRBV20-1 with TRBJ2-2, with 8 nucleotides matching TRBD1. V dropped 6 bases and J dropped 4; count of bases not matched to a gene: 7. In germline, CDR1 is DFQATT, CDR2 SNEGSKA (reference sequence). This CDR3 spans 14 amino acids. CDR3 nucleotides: TGCAGTGCAAAGGACAGGGAGGTCACCGGGGAGCTGTTTTTT. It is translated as CSAKDREVTGELFF.

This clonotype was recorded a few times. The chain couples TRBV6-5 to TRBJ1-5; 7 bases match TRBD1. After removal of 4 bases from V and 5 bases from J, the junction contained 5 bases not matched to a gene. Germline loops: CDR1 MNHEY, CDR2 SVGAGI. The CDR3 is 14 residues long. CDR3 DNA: TGTGCCAGCAGTTGGACAGGCCTGGATCAGCCCCAGCATTTT. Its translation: CASSWTGLDQPQHF.

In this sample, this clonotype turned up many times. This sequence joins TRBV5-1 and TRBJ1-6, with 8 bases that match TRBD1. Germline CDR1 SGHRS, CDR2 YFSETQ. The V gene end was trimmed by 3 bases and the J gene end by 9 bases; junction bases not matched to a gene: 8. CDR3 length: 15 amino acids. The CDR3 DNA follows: TGCGCCAGCAGCTCCCGGACAGGGACGGGTTCACCCCTCCACTTT. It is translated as CASSSRTGTGSPLHF.

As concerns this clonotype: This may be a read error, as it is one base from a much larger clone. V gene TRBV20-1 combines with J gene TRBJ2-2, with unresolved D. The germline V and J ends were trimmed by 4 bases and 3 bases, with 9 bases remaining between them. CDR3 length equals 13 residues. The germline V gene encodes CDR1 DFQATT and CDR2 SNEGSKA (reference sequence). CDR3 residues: CSAKVTDTGELFF. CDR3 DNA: TGCAGTGCTAAGGTCACGGACACCGGGGAGCTGTTTTTT.

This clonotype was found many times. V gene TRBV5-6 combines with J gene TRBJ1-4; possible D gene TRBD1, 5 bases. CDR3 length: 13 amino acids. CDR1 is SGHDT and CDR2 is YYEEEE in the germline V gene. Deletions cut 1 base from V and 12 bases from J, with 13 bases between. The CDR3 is CASSLTGRAELFF. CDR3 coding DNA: TGTGCCAGCAGCTTGACGGGCAGGGCAGAACTGTTTTTT.

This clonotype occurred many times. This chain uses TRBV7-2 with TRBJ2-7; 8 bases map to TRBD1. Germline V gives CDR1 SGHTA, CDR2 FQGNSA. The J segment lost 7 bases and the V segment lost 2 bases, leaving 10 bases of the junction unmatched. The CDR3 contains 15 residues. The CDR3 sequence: CASSLKRTGNREQYF. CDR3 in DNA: TGTGCCAGCAGCTTAAAAAGGACAGGGAATAGGGAGCAGTACTTC.

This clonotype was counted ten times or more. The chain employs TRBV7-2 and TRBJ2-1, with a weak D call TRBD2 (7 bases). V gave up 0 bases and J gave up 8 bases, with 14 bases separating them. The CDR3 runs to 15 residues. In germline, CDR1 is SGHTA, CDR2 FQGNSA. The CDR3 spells CASSLAFRGGDEQFF. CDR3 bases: TGTGCCAGCAGCTTAGCGTTCCGCGGGGGCGATGAGCAGTTCTTC.

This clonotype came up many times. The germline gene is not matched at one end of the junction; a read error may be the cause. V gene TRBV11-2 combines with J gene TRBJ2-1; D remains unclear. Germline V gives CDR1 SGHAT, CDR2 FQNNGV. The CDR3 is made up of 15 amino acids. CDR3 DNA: TGTACCAGCAGCTTAGATCCACCGGGCTTGGGTGAGCAGTTCTTC. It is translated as CTSSLDPPGLGEQFF.

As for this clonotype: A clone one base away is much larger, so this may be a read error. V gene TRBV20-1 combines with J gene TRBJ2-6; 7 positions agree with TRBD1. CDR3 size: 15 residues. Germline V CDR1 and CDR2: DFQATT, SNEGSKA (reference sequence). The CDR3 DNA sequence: TGCAGTGCTTCGACAGGGACCTCTGGGGCCAAAGTCCTGACTTTC. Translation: CSASTGTSGAKVLTF.

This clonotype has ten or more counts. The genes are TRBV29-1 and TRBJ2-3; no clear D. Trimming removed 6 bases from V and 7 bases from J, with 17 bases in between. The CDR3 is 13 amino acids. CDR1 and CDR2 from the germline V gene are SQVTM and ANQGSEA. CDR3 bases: TGCAGCGTCCGGCCTCTCGATAGATATACGCAGTATTTT. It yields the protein CSVRPLDRYTQYF.

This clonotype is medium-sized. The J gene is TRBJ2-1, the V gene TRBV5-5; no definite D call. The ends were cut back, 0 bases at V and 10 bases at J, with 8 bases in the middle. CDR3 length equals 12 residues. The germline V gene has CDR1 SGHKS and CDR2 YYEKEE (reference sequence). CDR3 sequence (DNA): TGTGCCAGCAGCTTGGCCACGATAGAGCAGTTCTTC. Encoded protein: CASSLATIEQFF.

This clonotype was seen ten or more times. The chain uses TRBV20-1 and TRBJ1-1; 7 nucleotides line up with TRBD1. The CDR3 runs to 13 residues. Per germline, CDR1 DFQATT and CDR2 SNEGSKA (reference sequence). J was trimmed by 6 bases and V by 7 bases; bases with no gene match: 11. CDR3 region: CSVNSVRGPEAFF. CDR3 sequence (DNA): TGCAGTGTAAATTCAGTGAGGGGGCCTGAAGCTTTCTTT.

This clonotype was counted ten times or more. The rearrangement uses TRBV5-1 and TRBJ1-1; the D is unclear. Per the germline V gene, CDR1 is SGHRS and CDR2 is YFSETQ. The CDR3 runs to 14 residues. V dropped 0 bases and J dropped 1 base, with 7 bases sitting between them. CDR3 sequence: CASSLAPPNTEAFF. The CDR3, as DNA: TGCGCCAGCAGCTTGGCCCCCCCGAACACTGAAGCTTTCTTT.

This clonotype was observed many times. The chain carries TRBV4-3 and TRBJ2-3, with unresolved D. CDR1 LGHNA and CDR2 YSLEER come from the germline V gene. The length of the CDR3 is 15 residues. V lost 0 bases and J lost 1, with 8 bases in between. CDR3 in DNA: TGCGCCAGCAGCCAAGATATGACCCGCACAGATACGCAGTATTTT. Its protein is CASSQDMTRTDTQYF.

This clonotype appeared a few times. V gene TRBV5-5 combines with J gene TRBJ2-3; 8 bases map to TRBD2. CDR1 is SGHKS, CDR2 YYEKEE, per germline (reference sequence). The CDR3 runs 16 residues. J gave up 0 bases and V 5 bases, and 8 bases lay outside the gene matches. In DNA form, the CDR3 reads TGTGCCAGCAGTTTTCGACTAGCGACTAGCACAGATACGCAGTATTTT. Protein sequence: CASSFRLATSTDTQYF.

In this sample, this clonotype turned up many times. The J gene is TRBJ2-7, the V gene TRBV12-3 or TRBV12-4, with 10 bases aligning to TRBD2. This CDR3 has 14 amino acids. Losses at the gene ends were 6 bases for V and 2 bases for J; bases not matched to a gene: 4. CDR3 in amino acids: CASSPTSGPYEQYF. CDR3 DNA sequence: TGTGCCAGCAGCCCGACTAGCGGGCCCTACGAGCAGTACTTC.

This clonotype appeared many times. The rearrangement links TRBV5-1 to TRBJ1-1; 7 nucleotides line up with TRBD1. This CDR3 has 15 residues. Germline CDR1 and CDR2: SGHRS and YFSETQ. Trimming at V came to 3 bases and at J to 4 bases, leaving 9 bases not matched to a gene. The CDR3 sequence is CASSSETGMFTEAFF. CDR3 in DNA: TGCGCCAGCAGCTCCGAGACAGGGATGTTCACTGAAGCTTTCTTT.

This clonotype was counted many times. DNA of the CDR3: TGTGCCAGCAGCCGACAATTGAGGGCTCGTGCAGATACGCAGTATTTT. It translates to CASSRQLRARADTQYF. The chain is built from TRBV7-2 and TRBJ2-3, with a possible D match to TRBD2 (5 bases). Trimming left V 5 bases short and J 4 bases short, with 19 bases between. The CDR3 has 16 amino acids. Germline-derived CDR1 and CDR2 are SGHTA and FQGNSA.

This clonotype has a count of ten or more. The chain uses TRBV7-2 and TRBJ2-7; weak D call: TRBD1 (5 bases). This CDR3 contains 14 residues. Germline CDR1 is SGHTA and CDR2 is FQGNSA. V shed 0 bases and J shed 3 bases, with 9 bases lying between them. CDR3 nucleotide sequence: TGTGCCAGCAGCTTAGCACCCAGGGTCTACGAGCAGTACGTC. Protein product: CASSLAPRVYEQYV.

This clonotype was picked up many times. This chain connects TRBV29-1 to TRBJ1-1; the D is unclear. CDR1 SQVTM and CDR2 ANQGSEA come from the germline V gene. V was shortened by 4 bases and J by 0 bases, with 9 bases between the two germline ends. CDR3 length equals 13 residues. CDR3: CSVVSSMNTEAFF. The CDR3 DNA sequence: TGCAGCGTTGTCAGTAGCATGAACACTGAAGCTTTCTTT.

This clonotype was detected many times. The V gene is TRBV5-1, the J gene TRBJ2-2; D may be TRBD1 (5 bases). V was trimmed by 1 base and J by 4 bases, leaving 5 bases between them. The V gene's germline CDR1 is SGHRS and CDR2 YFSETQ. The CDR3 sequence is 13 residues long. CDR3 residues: CASSLQGTGELFF. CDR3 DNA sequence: TGCGCCAGCAGCTTGCAGGGCACCGGGGAGCTGTTTTTT.

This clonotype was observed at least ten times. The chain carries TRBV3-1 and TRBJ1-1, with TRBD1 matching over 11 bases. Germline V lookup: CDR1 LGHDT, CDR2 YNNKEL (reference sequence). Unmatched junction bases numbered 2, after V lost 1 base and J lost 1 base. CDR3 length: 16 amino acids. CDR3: CASSQGDRGWNTEAFF. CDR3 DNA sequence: TGTGCCAGCAGCCAAGGGGACAGGGGGTGGAACACTGAAGCTTTCTTT. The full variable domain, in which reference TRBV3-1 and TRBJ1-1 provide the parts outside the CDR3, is DTAVSQTPKYLVTQMGNDKSIKCEQNLGHDTMYWYKQDSKKFLKIMFSYNNKELIINETVPNRFSPKSPDKAHLNLHINSLELGDSAVYFCASSQGDRGWNTEAFFGQGTRLTVV.

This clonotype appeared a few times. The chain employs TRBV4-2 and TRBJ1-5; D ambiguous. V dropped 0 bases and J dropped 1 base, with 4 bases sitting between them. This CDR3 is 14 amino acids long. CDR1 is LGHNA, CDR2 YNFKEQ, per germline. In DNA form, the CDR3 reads TGTGCCAGCAGCCAAGATGGGAGCAATCAGCCCCAGCATTTT. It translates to CASSQDGSNQPQHF.

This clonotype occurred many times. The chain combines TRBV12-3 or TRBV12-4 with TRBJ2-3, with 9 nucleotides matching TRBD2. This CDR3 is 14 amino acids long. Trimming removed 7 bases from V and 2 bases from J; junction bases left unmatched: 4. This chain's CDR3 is CASNLAGITDTQYF. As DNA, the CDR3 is TGTGCCAGCAATCTAGCGGGGATCACAGATACGCAGTATTTT.

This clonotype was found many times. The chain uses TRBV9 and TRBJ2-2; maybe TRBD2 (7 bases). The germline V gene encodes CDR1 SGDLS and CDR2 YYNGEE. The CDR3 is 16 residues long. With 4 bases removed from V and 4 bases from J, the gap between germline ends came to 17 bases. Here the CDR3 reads CASSQRGGSGTGELFF. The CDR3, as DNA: TGTGCCAGCAGCCAAAGGGGGGGGAGCGGCACCGGGGAGCTGTTTTTT.